The clone carrying this T cell receptor beta chain was counted a single time. This sample was included in a study of cytomegalovirus exposure and HLA in healthy donors. Study-wide context: Samples from HLA-typed donors yielded around 79 million unique TCRs in an early data release. Assignment to the Caucasian-associated ancestry cluster applied to around 76% of the approximately 420 genotyped donors.

Germline V gene lookup returns CDR1 SNHLY and CDR2 FYNNEI. There are 15 residues in the CDR3. Trimming took 3 bases from V and 2 from J, leaving 12 bases between them. The PCR made use of 60 Vbeta and 13 Jbeta primers. Clones were read by immunoSEQ multiplex PCR, and TCRdb kept only the in-frame ones, dropping some. Counted here are around 170,000 clones, about 65% occurring once; the ten biggest clones make up about 1.6%. This sequence was found in a girl aged 5 to 17 in good health and CMV-seronegative. Sample: PBMCs. The chain recombines TRBV2 with TRBJ2-3; D perhaps matches TRBD1 (5 bases). The CDR3 nucleotides are TGTGCCAGCAGTGAGGTCCCAGGGAACACAGATACGCAGTATTTT. Translating it yields CASSEVPGNTDTQYF.